Here is one T cell receptor beta chain with its context. Its antigen is not known. PCR involved 60 Vbeta and 13 Jbeta primers. Produced via immunoSEQ multiplex PCR; TCRdb's table is partial and in-frame only. The sample includes fewer than 250,000 clones, more than 75% seen only once; the top ten take over 1%. The source of the sample is a study of cytomegalovirus exposure and HLA in healthy donors. About the study: Falling in the Caucasian-associated ancestry cluster were less than 85% of under 500 genotyped donors.

Although they were nominally healthy when sampled, donors likely had unrecorded immune exposures. Findings and caveats of the study: CMV serostatus alone was available as immune exposure information. Follow-up analysis seemed to connect common viral pathogens with several of the most significant clusters identified.

The CDR3 covers 13 residues. Per the germline V gene, CDR1 is LNHDA and CDR2 is SQIVND (reference sequence). The V segment lost 11 bases and the J segment 7 bases; nucleotides outside the gene matches: 10. The clonotype originates from a man younger than 40 in good health and CMV-seronegative. The specimen sequenced was PBMCs. The chain uses TRBV19 and TRBJ1-4; 7 positions agree with TRBD1. The CDR3 loop is CASGPGGSEKLFF. Written as DNA, the CDR3 is TGTGCCTCAGGTCCAGGGGGATCTGAAAAACTGTTTTTT.